The T cell receptor (beta chain) under discussion was sequenced for a study of shared clonotypes between healthy human individuals. Study information: Aged 18 to 49, the donors were a couple of women and a few men. The plates for each donor numbered three CD4 naive, three CD4 memory, two CD8 naive and one CD8 memory.

General study findings and limits: Among non-shared clonotypes, generation probabilities were lower than among those shared by all four donors. Across subsets, estimated richness was generally greater for naive than for memory populations.

The CDR3 loop spans 13 amino acids. Germline loops: CDR1 SNHLY, CDR2 FYNNEI. Trimming cost V 8 bases and J 5 bases, with 15 bases left between them. Sequencing used immunoSEQ multiplex PCR; TCRdb keeps in-frame clones, though not all of them. Of a few hundred thousand clones listed, around 97% are singletons. Worth noting for this clone: Its specificity is not known.

The chain combines TRBV2 with TRBJ1-1; D is ambiguous. This receptor was taken from a woman in her 30s in good health. Sequenced sample: naive CD4+ T cells sorted from blood. Subset denoted: CD45RA+ positively selected. CDR3 amino acids: CASLARERTEAFF. In nucleotides, the CDR3 is TGTGCCAGCCTTGCCAGAGAAAGGACTGAAGCTTTCTTT.